The 14 T cell receptor beta chains in this list originate from one sample, sequenced in a study of T cells after yellow fever vaccination. TCRdb recomputed calls from the 5' RACE reads with MiXCR, one row per CDR3 protein. This sample carries 360,000 or so distinct CDR3 sequences, 11% of them seen once, and the ten largest clones take around 19%. The sample here was PBMCs, taken on the day of the first yellow fever vaccination. The receptors derive from a man aged 18 to 29 who received the YFV17D yellow fever vaccine.

The sample holds a few counts of this clonotype. The J gene is TRBJ2-7, the V gene TRBV27, with a possible D match to TRBD1 (5 bases). Germline CDR1 reads MNHEY; CDR2 reads SMNVEV (reference sequence). V lost 3 bases, J lost 3 bases, and 15 bases lay in between. CDR3 size: 15 residues. The CDR3 loop reads CASSLSAQGFYEQYV. The CDR3 DNA is TGTGCCAGCAGTTTGTCCGCTCAGGGTTTCTACGAGCAGTACGTC.

The table lists this clonotype with a few counts. This chain uses TRBV6-4 with TRBJ2-3; 7 bases fit TRBD2. Germline lookup yields CDR1 MRHNA and CDR2 SNTAGT. The CDR3 has 15 residues. With V trimmed by 5 bases and J by 1 base, 6 bases remained unmatched. CDR3 in amino acids: CASSPSGIGTDTQYF. Written as DNA, the CDR3 is TGTGCCAGCAGTCCGAGCGGGATAGGCACAGATACGCAGTATTTT.

The chain uses TRBV20-1 and TRBJ1-2; 8 nucleotides line up with TRBD1. V gave up 4 bases and J gave up 2 bases; unmatched junction bases: 3. Germline CDR1 is DFQATT and CDR2 is SNEGSKA (reference sequence). CDR3 size: 13 residues. CDR3 residues: CSATRQGNYGYTF. The CDR3 coding sequence is TGCAGTGCTACTCGACAGGGGAACTATGGCTACACCTTC.

The chain joins TRBV6-5 to TRBJ2-4; the D gene could be TRBD1 or TRBD2 (5 bases each). The CDR3 contains 15 residues. Trimming left V 4 bases short and J 5 bases short, with 15 bases between. Germline values: CDR1 MNHEY, CDR2 SVGAGI. This chain's CDR3 is CASSSDGTFENIQYF. CDR3 DNA: TGTGCCAGCAGTTCCGACGGGACCTTTGAAAACATTCAGTACTTC.

This clonotype was counted only a few times. The chain has TRBV5-4 and TRBJ2-1, with D perhaps TRBD2 (6 bases). V shed 4 bases and J shed 10 bases, with 18 bases lying between them. CDR3 size: 14 residues. Germline V gene sequence: CDR1 SGHNT, CDR2 YYREEE (reference sequence). The CDR3 DNA reads as TGTGCCAGCAGCCCGGGTGGGCCGGCGGGGGAGCAGTTCTTC. Encoded protein: CASSPGGPAGEQFF.

This clonotype occurred many times. The chain recombines TRBV6-2 or TRBV6-3 with TRBJ1-6; D uncertain. Trimming stripped 0 bases from V and 8 bases from J, with 14 bases between. The CDR3 consists of 16 residues. The germline V gene encodes CDR1 MNHEY and CDR2 SVGEGT. This chain's CDR3 is CASSYSSAAWDSPLHF. The CDR3 DNA is TGTGCCAGCAGTTACTCGAGTGCGGCCTGGGATTCACCCCTCCACTTT.

This clonotype appeared a few times. The rearrangement uses TRBV11-2 and TRBJ1-4; D is undetermined. CDR1 is SGHAT and CDR2 is FQNNGV in the germline V gene. The CDR3 spans 16 residues. V lost 5 bases and J 4 bases, leaving 17 bases between the germline ends. The chain's CDR3 is CASSQGRTFSNEKLFF. In DNA form, the CDR3 reads TGTGCCAGCAGCCAAGGACGGACGTTCAGTAATGAAAAACTGTTTTTT.

The chain uses TRBV3-1 and TRBJ2-3; unclear D gene. This CDR3 comprises 12 residues. Germline CDR1 reads LGHDT; CDR2 reads YNNKEL (reference sequence). Deletions cut 2 bases from V and 7 bases from J, with 7 bases between. The CDR3 reads CASSQRRNTQYF. CDR3 DNA sequence: TGTGCCAGCAGCCAACGACGTAATACGCAGTATTTT.

This clonotype was picked up a small number of times. This chain joins TRBV12-3 or TRBV12-4 and TRBJ2-3; the match to TRBD2 covers 8 bases. This CDR3 is 17 amino acids long. V lost 5 bases to trimming and J lost 2 bases; unmatched junction nucleotides: 12. The DNA of the CDR3 is TGTGCCAGCAGTCCTCCGGGACTAGTTCGCCTCACAGATACGCAGTATTTT. Protein: CASSPPGLVRLTDTQYF.

This clonotype came up a few times. The J gene is TRBJ2-7, the V gene TRBV9; D uncertain. Germline-derived CDR1 and CDR2 are SGDLS and YYNGEE. The CDR3 sequence is 15 residues long. Trimming stripped 0 bases from V and 7 bases from J, with 17 bases between. CDR3: CASSVGAGGVEEQYF. The CDR3 DNA is TGTGCCAGCAGCGTAGGGGCAGGTGGCGTGGAGGAGCAGTACTTC.

This chain joins TRBV7-2 and TRBJ1-1; D is perhaps TRBD1 (6 bases). Per the germline V gene, CDR1 is SGHTA and CDR2 is FQGNSA. The germline V and J ends were trimmed by 2 bases and 3 bases, with 10 bases remaining between them. The CDR3 runs 14 residues. The CDR3 nucleotides read TGTGCCAGCAGCTTAAGGGGGGCAGACACTGAAGCTTTCTTT. Encoded protein: CASSLRGADTEAFF.

This clonotype has just a few counts. The chain combines TRBV6-2 or TRBV6-3 with TRBJ2-1; no firm D call. The CDR3 has 14 residues. V shed 8 bases and J shed 4 bases, with 15 bases lying between them. CDR1 is MNHEY, CDR2 SVGEGT, per germline. The CDR3 nucleotides read TGTGCCAGCGGGTCTTCGGTTTTTTACAATGAGCAGTTCTTC. It translates to CASGSSVFYNEQFF.

This clonotype was seen ten or more times. The rearrangement links TRBV2 to TRBJ2-1; TRBD2 is a possible D gene (6 bases). The CDR3 runs to 15 residues. CDR1 is SNHLY and CDR2 is FYNNEI in the germline V gene. V was trimmed by 3 bases and J by 7 bases, leaving 16 bases between them. In nucleotides, the CDR3 is TGTGCCAGCAGTGACATAGCGGTCGAGTTGAATGAGCAGTTCTTC. Its translation: CASSDIAVELNEQFF.

This clonotype was seen just once. The V call is TRBV7-8, the J call TRBJ1-5, with 7 nucleotides matching TRBD1. The germline V gene has CDR1 SGHVS and CDR2 FQNEAQ. Germline trimming cut 5 bases from V and 1 base from J; bases unmatched to any gene: 5. The CDR3 has 15 amino acids. This CDR3 is CASSDREYSNQPQHF. The CDR3 bases are TGTGCCAGCAGCGACAGGGAGTACAGCAATCAGCCCCAGCATTTT.